This record looks at one T cell receptor (beta chain) sequence and its context. Its antigen is not identified. A constant-region primer served to make TCR beta cDNA from about 490 ng total RNA. Libraries of TCR beta came from three nested multiplex PCR rounds with slightly modified ARM-PCR. Researchers ran the first two PCR rounds for 9 to 10 cycles each with TRBV1-TRBV30 forward primers and a C-beta reverse primer. TCRdb reanalysed the multiplex PCR reads using MiXCR and keeps one entry per CDR3 protein. Among approximately 320,000 distinct CDR3 sequences listed, 50% to 75% were seen once. It was unsorted whole blood that yielded blood RNA, and germline DNA was also extracted. No patient had received treatment, and all had chronic HBV infection. The sample comes from a study of tumor-infiltrating lymphocytes in primary liver carcinoma. Overall study results and limits: Lesser overlap characterized tumor-adjacent and tumor-blood pairs relative to tumor region pairs.

The CDR3 has 15 amino acids. V lost 7 bases to trimming and J lost 5 bases, with 18 bases between them. CDR1 is MDHEN, CDR2 SYDVKM, per germline. The chain is built from TRBV28 and TRBJ2-4; a weak D match, TRBD2 (6 bases). The receptor was derived from a woman aged 25-40 years with primary liver carcinoma and hepatitis B virus infection. The specimen was peripheral blood. The CDR3 loop reads CASTPISGRENIQYF. The CDR3, as DNA: TGTGCCAGCACTCCAATTAGCGGCAGGGAAAACATTCAGTACTTC.